The rows below give T cell receptor beta chains drawn from one sample of a study of identical twins. TCRdb re-analysed the 5' RACE reads in MiXCR, keeping a single row per CDR3 protein. The profile shows approximately 600,000 distinct CDR3 sequences, about 7.1% of them singletons. The data were also submitted as part of a second study, on yellow fever vaccine responses in identical twins.

The sample was PBMCs. These receptors were taken from a woman aged 18 to 35 in good health. Each CDR3 is given with its conserved first and last residue. Each record gives: D gene, J gene, V gene, clone size, CDR3 DNA, CDR3 protein. A D gene is named only where the DNA matches it firmly. Only part of the rows carry a size: once, few, many, or a class if the clone is expanded.

TRBD2 | TRBJ2-3 | TRBV20-1 | many | TGCAGTGCTAGAGTGACTAGCGGGAGTATTAATACGCAGTATTTT | CSARVTSGSINTQYF
- | TRBJ2-5 | TRBV10-3 | few | TGTGCCATCAGTGAGAGACAGGCCACTTTCTTGGAGACCCAGTACTTC | CAISERQATFLETQYF
- | TRBJ2-2 | TRBV28 | few | TGTGCCAGCAAGGACAGCCCGAACACCGGGGAGCTGTTTTTT | CASKDSPNTGELFF
TRBD1 | TRBJ1-4 | TRBV28 | few | TGTGCCAGCAGTTCCTCAATGGAAGGACAGGGGATTAATGAAAAACTGTTTTTT | CASSSSMEGQGINEKLFF
- | TRBJ2-1 | TRBV20-1 | few | TGCTGTGCTAGAGATCTAGCTAGCACTGACTACAATGAGCAGTTCTTC | CCARDLASTDYNEQFF
- | TRBJ2-5 | TRBV3-1 | - | TGTGCCAGCAGCCAAGTAAGGTTTGGTGTCAGGGGCCGGGAGACCCAGTACTTC | CASSQVRFGVRGRETQYF
- | TRBJ2-1 | TRBV4-1 | - | TGCGCCAGCAGCCACCCGACAGGTTTCCAGTCCTCCTACAATGAGCAGTTCTTC | CASSHPTGFQSSYNEQFF
- | TRBJ2-1 | TRBV5-4 | few | TGTGCCAGCAGCTCAAGACGGGGCCCTTACAATGAGCAGTTCTTC | CASSSRRGPYNEQFF
- | TRBJ2-3 | TRBV15 | - | TGTGCCACCAGCGGAACCCTCCCTGGGGCTAGCGGCACAGATACGCAGTATTTT | CATSGTLPGASGTDTQYF
TRBD1 | TRBJ2-3 | TRBV5-1 | - | TGCGCCAGCAGCTTGGCAACAGGGGTCGCAGATACGCAGTATTTT | CASSLATGVADTQYF
- | TRBJ2-4 | TRBV6-2/TRBV6-3 | many | TGTGCCAGCAGTTATCATCCCGGAGGGCGGGTGAGCAACATTCAGTACTTC | CASSYHPGGRVSNIQYF
TRBD2 | TRBJ2-2 | TRBV5-1 | few | TGCGCCAGCAGCCCCGGGGGGAGGGCCTCGAACACCGGGGAGCTGTTTTTT | CASSPGGRASNTGELFF
- | TRBJ2-7 | TRBV5-1 | few | TGCGCCAGCAGCTCGCAGAACTACGAGCAGTACTTC | CASSSQNYEQYF
- | TRBJ1-4 | TRBV15 | few | TGTGCCACCAGCAGAGTGGTTTTAGCAACTAATGAAAAACTGTTTTTT | CATSRVVLATNEKLFF
TRBD1 | TRBJ2-3 | TRBV20-1 | - | TGCTGTGCTAGCCCAGTCGAGGGGGCGCATTTTCAAGATACGCAGTATTTT | CCASPVEGAHFQDTQYF
TRBD1 | TRBJ2-3 | TRBV5-1 | - | TGCGCCAGCAGCTTGGATCTAGTAAGGGGGCCCACAGATACGCAGTATTTT | CASSLDLVRGPTDTQYF
- | TRBJ2-1 | TRBV18 | - | TGTGCCAGCTCACCACCGAGTGGGAACAGGCTAAACTCCTACAATGAGCAGTTCTTC | CASSPPSGNRLNSYNEQFF
- | TRBJ1-1 | TRBV12-3/TRBV12-4 | - | TGTGCCAGCAGTTTGGGGGTAGGAGCTGAAGCTTTCTTT | CASSLGVGAEAFF
TRBD1 | TRBJ2-2 | TRBV7-8 | - | TGTGCCAGCAGCTCCCGGGACAGGGCAGACGGGGAGCTGTTTTTT | CASSSRDRADGELFF
- | TRBJ1-1 | TRBV29-1 | few | TGCAGCGTTGAGAGCGGGTGGGGGGCTTTCTTT | CSVESGWGAFF
- | TRBJ2-3 | TRBV5-1 | many | TGCGCCAGCAGCTTAGGCTCGGTAACAGATACGCAGTATTTT | CASSLGSVTDTQYF
- | TRBJ1-2 | TRBV27 | many | TGTGCCAGCAGTTCCCTTTTGGGGGGCTACACCTTC | CASSSLLGGYTF
- | TRBJ1-2 | TRBV6-1 | - | TGTGCCAGCGCTGAAACTGAGGGTCACTATGGCTACACCTTC | CASAETEGHYGYTF
- | TRBJ2-3 | TRBV5-1 | many | TGCGCCAGCAGCTATGGGGGGCCCAGCACAGATACGCAGTATTTT | CASSYGGPSTDTQYF
TRBD2 | TRBJ2-1 | TRBV6-1 | - | TGTGCCAGCAGTGAACCCAGCGGGGGGCCTTACAATGAGCAGTTCTTC | CASSEPSGGPYNEQFF
- | TRBJ2-3 | TRBV2 | many | TGTGCCAGCATTTCCTCGGAGACGATCGTTAATACGCAGTATTTT | CASISSETIVNTQYF
- | TRBJ2-5 | TRBV12-3/TRBV12-4 | - | TGTGCCAGCAGTTTAGCGCGTGGATCGTGGAATCAAGAGACCCAGTACTTC | CASSLARGSWNQETQYF
TRBD1 | TRBJ2-5 | TRBV27 | - | TGTGCCAGCAGAGGACAGGGAGGAGAGACCCAGTACTTC | CASRGQGGETQYF
- | TRBJ2-7 | TRBV5-1 | few | TGCGCCAGCAGCCCCCTTACTGGGAATGGGGGGAAGCACTACGAGCAGTACTTC | CASSPLTGNGGKHYEQYF
TRBD2 | TRBJ2-7 | TRBV27 | few | TGTGCCAGCAAGGCGGGGACTACCTTCTCCTACGAGCAGTACTTC | CASKAGTTFSYEQYF